The next 10 T cell receptor beta chains were all read from a single sample in a study of shared clonotypes between healthy human individuals. Data came from immunoSEQ multiplex PCR; TCRdb stores just in-frame clones and leaves some out. The top ten clones hold 13% of a sample with around 500,000 clones, about 79% of them seen once. The sequenced sample consisted of PBMCs. The receptor source for this set is a woman aged 40 to 50 in good health. Some clones in this sample may be carry-over from other donors' samples.

The chain combines TRBV29-1 with TRBJ2-1; 13 bases fit TRBD2. The CDR3 covers 18 residues. CDR1 and CDR2 (germline): SQVTM, ANQGSEA. V was clipped by 3 bases and J by 4 bases; unmatched bases: 12. The CDR3 is CSVDKGTGLAGEYNEQFF. CDR3 nucleotide sequence: TGCAGCGTTGACAAGGGGACTGGACTAGCGGGAGAGTACAATGAGCAGTTCTTC.

In this sample, this clone turned up many times. This chain joins TRBV7-9 and TRBJ2-5; D ambiguous. TRBJ2-7 explains the end of the DNA better; the J call may be wrong. Germline V gives CDR1 SEHNR, CDR2 FQNEAQ (reference sequence). This CDR3 has 13 amino acids. CDR3 sequence reads: CASSSRGPYEQYF. CDR3 nucleotides: TGTGCCAGCAGCTCCCGAGGACCCTACGAGCAGTACTTC.

Remarks on this clone: This probably arose from a read error, given a far larger clone one base away. The chain joins TRBV15 to TRBJ2-7; perhaps TRBD1 as D (6 bases). The CDR3 consists of 13 residues. The V and J ends lost 4 bases and 7 bases respectively, with 14 bases between them. Per germline, CDR1 LNHNV and CDR2 YYDKDF (reference sequence). The CDR3: CATSKGQIGEQYF. In nucleotides, the CDR3 is TGTGCCACCAGCAAAGGACAGATAGGGGAGCAGTACTTC.

This clone was counted between two and nine times. This sequence joins TRBV20-1 and TRBJ2-7; D perhaps matches TRBD2 (5 bases). Trimming took off 6 bases at V and 0 bases at J, with 6 bases between the two ends. The germline V gene encodes CDR1 DFQATT and CDR2 SNEGSKA (reference sequence). The CDR3 extends over 11 amino acids. The CDR3 sequence is CSAGDSYEQYF. As DNA, the CDR3 is TGCAGTGCCGGGGACTCCTACGAGCAGTACTTC.

The J gene is TRBJ2-1, the V gene TRBV7-2; 7 bases agree with TRBD2. There are 15 residues in the CDR3. The V gene's germline CDR1 is SGHTA and CDR2 FQGNSA. V lost 2 bases, J lost 3 bases, and 4 bases stayed unmatched. CDR3 nucleotide sequence: TGTGCCAGCAGCTTACGGCTAGCGGTCTACAATGAGCAGTTCTTC. Translated: CASSLRLAVYNEQFF.

This clone was observed once. V gene TRBV7-9 combines with J gene TRBJ2-1; 10 nucleotides align to TRBD2. Per the germline V gene, CDR1 is SEHNR and CDR2 is FQNEAQ (reference sequence). With 7 bases clipped from V and 8 bases from J, the junction kept 11 bases outside the gene matches. The length of the CDR3 is 15 residues. CDR3 protein: CASNPGLAAGYEQFF. The CDR3 DNA is TGTGCCAGCAACCCCGGACTAGCGGCCGGGTATGAGCAGTTCTTC.

The chain recombines TRBV6-1 with TRBJ2-1; 11 bases are a match to TRBD2. There are 15 residues in the CDR3. V trimming: 6 bases; J trimming: 4 bases; junction bases outside the gene matches: 5. CDR1 and CDR2 (germline): MNHNS, SASEGT. The CDR3 DNA sequence: TGTGCCAGCAGACCCACTAGCGGGAGTTACAATGAGCAGTTCTTC. This sequence encodes CASRPTSGSYNEQFF.

This chain uses TRBV5-1 with TRBJ2-5, with 14 bases matching TRBD2. The CDR3 consists of 16 residues. Germline V gene data show CDR1 as SGHRS and CDR2 as YFSETQ. The V segment lost 3 bases and the J segment 5 bases; nucleotides outside the gene matches: 6. The CDR3 DNA reads TGCGCCAGCAGCTCGGGACTAGCGGGAGTCCAGGAGACCCAGTACTTC. Translation: CASSSGLAGVQETQYF.

As to this clone: The same CDR3 also results from other DNA sequences found in this sample. The chain employs TRBV30 and TRBJ1-5; a possible D gene is TRBD1 (5 bases). The ends were cut back, 1 base at V and 3 bases at J, with 7 bases in the middle. This CDR3 region has 13 residues. Germline-derived CDR1 and CDR2 are GTSNPN and SVGIG (reference sequence). CDR3 in amino acids: CAWSGGNNQPQHF. CDR3 nucleotide sequence: TGTGCCTGGAGTGGGGGCAACAATCAGCCCCAGCATTTT.

This clone has just one count. A junction boundary mismatches the germline segment, possibly from a read error. The identical CDR3 is also encoded by other nucleotide sequences in the sample. The chain employs TRBV7-7 and TRBJ2-3; 14 nucleotides line up with TRBD2. The CDR3 has 16 residues. CDR1 is SSHAT and CDR2 is FNYEAQ in the germline V gene (reference sequence). DNA of the CDR3: TGTGCTAGCAGCCCGGGACTAGCGGGAGGCACAGATACGCAGTATTTT. As protein: CASSPGLAGGTDTQYF. The full variable domain, in which reference TRBV7-7 and TRBJ2-3 provide the parts outside the CDR3, is GAGVSQSPRYKVTKRGQDVTLRCDPISSHATLYWYQQALGQGPEFLTYFNYEAQPDKSGLPSDRFSAERPEGSISTLTIQRTEQRDSAMYRCASSPGLAGGTDTQYFGPGTRLTVL.